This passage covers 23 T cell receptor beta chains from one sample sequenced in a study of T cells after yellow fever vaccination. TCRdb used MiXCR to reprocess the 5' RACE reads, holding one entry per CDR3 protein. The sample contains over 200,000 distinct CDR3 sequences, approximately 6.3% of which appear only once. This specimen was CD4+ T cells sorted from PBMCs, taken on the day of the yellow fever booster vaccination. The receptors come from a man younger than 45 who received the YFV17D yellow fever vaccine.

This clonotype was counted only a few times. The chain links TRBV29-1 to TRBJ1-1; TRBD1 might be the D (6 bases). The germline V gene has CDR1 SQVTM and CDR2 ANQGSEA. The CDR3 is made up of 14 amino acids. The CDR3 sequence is CIRGFSPGATEAFF. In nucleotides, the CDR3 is TGCATCAGGGGATTCTCCCCCGGTGCCACTGAAGCTTTCTTT. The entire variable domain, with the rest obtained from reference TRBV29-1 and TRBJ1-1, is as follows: SAVISQKPSRDICQRGTSLTIQCQVDSQVTMMFWYRQQPGQSLTLIATANQGSEATYESGFVIDKFPISRPNLTFSTLTVSNMSPEDSSIYLCIRGFSPGATEAFFGQGTRLTVV.

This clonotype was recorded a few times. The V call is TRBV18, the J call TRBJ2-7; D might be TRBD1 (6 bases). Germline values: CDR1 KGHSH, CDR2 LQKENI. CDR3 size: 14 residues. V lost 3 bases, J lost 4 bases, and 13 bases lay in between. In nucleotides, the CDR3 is TGTGCCAGCTCACCCTCCCAGGGGTATTACGAGCAGTACTTC. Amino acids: CASSPSQGYYEQYF.

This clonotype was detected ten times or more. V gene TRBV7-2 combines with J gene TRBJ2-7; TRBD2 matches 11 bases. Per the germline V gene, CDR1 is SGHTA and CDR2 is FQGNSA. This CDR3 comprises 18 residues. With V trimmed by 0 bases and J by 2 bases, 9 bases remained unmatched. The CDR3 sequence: CASSLAGSSGRVAYEQYF. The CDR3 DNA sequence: TGTGCCAGCAGCTTAGCTGGGAGTAGCGGGAGGGTGGCCTACGAGCAGTACTTC.

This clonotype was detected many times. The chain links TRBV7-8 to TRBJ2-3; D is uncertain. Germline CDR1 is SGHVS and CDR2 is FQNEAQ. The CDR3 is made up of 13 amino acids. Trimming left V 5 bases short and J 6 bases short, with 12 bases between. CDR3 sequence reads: CASSVGSRDTQYF. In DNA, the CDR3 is TGTGCCAGCAGCGTTGGTTCGCGGGATACGCAGTATTTT.

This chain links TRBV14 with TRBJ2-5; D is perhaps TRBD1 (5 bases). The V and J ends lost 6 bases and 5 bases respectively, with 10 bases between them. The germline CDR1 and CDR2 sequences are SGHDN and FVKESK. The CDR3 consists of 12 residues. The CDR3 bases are TGTGCCAGCAGACGCAGGGATGAGACCCAGTACTTC. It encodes CASRRRDETQYF.

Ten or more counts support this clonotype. CDR3 nucleotides: TGTGCCAGCAGTCGCAGGAGGGGGTCCCCGGGGGTAACCGGGGAGCTGTTTTTT. Protein product: CASSRRRGSPGVTGELFF. The chain employs TRBV4-2 and TRBJ2-2; D may be TRBD1 or TRBD2 (6 bases each). V dropped 6 bases and J dropped 5 bases, with 25 bases sitting between them. CDR1 LGHNA and CDR2 YNFKEQ come from the germline V gene. CDR3 size: 18 residues.

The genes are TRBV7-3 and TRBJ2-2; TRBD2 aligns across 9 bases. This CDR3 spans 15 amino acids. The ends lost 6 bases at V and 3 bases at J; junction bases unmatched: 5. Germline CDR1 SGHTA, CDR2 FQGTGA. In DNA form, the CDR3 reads TGTGCCAGCAGGGGCGGGAGGGCCGACACCGGGGAGCTGTTTTTT. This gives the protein CASRGGRADTGELFF.

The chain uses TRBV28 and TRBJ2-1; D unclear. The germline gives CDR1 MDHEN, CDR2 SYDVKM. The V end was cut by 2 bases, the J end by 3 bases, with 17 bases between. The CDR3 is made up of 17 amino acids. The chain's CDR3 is CASSLLSRVLSYNEQFF. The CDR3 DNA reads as TGTGCCAGCAGTTTACTCTCTCGAGTCTTAAGCTACAATGAGCAGTTCTTC. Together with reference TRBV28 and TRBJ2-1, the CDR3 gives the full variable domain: DVKVTQSSRYLVKRTGEKVFLECVQDMDHENMFWYRQDPGLGLRLIYFSYDVKMKEKGDIPEGYSVSREKKERFSLILESASTNQTSMYLCASSLLSRVLSYNEQFFGPGTRLTVL.

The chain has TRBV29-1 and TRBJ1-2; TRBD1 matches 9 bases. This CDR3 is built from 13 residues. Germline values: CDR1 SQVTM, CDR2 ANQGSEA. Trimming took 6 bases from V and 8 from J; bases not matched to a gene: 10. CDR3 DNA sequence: TGCAGCGTCGCCGGGACAGGGAGCGTGGGCTACACCTTC. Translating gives CSVAGTGSVGYTF.

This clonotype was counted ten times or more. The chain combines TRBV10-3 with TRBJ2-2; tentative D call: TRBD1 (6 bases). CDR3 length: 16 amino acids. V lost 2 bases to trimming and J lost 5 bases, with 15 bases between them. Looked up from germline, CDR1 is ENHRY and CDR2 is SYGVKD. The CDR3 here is CAISEAQGAETGELFF. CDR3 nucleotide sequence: TGTGCCATCAGTGAGGCACAGGGTGCTGAGACCGGGGAGCTGTTTTTT.

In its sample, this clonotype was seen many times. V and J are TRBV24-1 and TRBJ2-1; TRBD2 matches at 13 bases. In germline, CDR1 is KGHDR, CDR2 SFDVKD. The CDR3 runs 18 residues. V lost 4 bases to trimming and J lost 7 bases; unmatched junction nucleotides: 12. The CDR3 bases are TGTGCCACCAGTGACCCGGGACTAGCGGGGAACGTGGGGAATGAGCAGTTCTTC. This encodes CATSDPGLAGNVGNEQFF.

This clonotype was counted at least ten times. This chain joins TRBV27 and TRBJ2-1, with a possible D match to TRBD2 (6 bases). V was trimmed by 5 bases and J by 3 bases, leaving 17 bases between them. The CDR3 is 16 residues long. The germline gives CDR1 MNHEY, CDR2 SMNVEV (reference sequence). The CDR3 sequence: CASSAGSAKLYNEQFF. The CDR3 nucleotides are TGTGCCAGCAGTGCCGGGAGTGCTAAGCTCTACAATGAGCAGTTCTTC.

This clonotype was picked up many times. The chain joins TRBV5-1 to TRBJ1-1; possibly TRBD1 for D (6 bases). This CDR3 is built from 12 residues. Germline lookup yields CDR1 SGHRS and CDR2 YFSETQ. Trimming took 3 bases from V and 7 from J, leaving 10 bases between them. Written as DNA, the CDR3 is TGCGCCAGCAGCTCCGTGGACAGTGAAGCTTTCTTT. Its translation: CASSSVDSEAFF.

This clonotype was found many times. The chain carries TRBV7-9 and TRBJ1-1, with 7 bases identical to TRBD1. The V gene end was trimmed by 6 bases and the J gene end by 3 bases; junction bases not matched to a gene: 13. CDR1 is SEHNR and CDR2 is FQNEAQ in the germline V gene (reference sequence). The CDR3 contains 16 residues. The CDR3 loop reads CASSGTVAPEDTEAFF. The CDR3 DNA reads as TGTGCCAGCAGTGGGACAGTCGCCCCCGAGGACACTGAAGCTTTCTTT. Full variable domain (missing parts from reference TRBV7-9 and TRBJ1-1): DTGVSQNPRHKITKRGQNVTFRCDPISEHNRLYWYRQTLGQGPEFLTYFQNEAQLEKSRLLSDRFSAERPKGSFSTLEIQRTEQGDSAMYLCASSGTVAPEDTEAFFGQGTRLTVV.

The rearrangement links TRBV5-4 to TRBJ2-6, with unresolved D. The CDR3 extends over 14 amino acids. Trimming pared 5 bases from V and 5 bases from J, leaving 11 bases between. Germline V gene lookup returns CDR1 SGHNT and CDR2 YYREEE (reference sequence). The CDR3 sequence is CASSQPQRANVLTF. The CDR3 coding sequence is TGTGCCAGCAGTCAACCACAGCGGGCCAACGTCCTGACTTTC.

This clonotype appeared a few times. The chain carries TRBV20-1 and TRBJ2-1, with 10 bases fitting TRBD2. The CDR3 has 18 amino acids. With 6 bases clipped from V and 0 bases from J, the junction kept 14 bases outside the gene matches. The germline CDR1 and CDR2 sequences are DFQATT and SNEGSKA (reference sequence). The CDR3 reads CSALDQLAGYTSYNEQFF. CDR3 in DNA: TGCAGTGCCCTTGACCAACTAGCGGGGTACACCTCCTACAATGAGCAGTTCTTC.

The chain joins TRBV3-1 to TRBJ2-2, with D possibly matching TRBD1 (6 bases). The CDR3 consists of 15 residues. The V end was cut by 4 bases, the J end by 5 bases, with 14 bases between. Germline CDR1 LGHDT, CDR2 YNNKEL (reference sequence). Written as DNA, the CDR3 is TGTGCCAGCAGCCTCCTTCAGGGGAGAACCGGGGAGCTGTTTTTT. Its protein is CASSLLQGRTGELFF.

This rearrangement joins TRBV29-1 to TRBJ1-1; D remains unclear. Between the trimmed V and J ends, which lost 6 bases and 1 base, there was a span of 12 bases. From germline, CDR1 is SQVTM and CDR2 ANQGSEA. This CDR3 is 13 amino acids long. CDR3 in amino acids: CSVRAGQNTEAFF. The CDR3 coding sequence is TGCAGCGTCCGGGCAGGCCAGAACACTGAAGCTTTCTTT. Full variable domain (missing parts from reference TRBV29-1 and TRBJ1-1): SAVISQKPSRDICQRGTSLTIQCQVDSQVTMMFWYRQQPGQSLTLIATANQGSEATYESGFVIDKFPISRPNLTFSTLTVSNMSPEDSSIYLCSVRAGQNTEAFFGQGTRLTVV.

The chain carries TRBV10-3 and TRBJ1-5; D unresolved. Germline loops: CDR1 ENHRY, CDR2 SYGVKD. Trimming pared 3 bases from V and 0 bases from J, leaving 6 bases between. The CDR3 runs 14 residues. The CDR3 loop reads CAISETVSNQPQHF. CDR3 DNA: TGTGCCATCAGTGAAACGGTTAGCAATCAGCCCCAGCATTTT.

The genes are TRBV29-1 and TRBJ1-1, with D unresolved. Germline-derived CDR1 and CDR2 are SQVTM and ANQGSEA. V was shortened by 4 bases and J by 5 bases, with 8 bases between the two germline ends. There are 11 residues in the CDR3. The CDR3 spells CSVGFLTEAFF. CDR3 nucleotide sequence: TGCAGCGTTGGGTTTTTGACTGAAGCTTTCTTT. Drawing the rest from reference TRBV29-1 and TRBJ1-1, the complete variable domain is SAVISQKPSRDICQRGTSLTIQCQVDSQVTMMFWYRQQPGQSLTLIATANQGSEATYESGFVIDKFPISRPNLTFSTLTVSNMSPEDSSIYLCSVGFLTEAFFGQGTRLTVV.

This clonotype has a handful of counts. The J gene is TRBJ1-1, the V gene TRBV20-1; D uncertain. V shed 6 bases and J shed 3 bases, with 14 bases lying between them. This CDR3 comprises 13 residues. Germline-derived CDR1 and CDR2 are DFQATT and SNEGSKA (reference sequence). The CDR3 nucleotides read TGCAGTGCAGGGCCCGGGTGGGACACTGAAGCTTTCTTT. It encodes CSAGPGWDTEAFF.

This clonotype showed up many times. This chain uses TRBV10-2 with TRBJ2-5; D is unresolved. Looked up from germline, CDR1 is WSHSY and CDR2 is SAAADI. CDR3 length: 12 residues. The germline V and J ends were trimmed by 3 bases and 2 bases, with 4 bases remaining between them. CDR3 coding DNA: TGCGCCAGCAGTGACCCTCAAGAGACCCAGTACTTC. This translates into CASSDPQETQYF.

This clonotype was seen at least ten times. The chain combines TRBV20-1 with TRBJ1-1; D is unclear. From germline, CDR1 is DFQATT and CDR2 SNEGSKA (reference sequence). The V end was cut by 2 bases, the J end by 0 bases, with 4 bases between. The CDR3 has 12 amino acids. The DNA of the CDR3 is TGCAGTGCTAGACGGGTGAACACTGAAGCTTTCTTT. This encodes CSARRVNTEAFF.